A single sample gave rise to the 3 T cell receptor beta chains below, sequenced in a study of cytomegalovirus exposure and HLA in healthy donors. The PCR made use of 60 Vbeta and 13 Jbeta primers. Profiled with immunoSEQ multiplex PCR; TCRdb holds only in-frame clones, not every one. The table lists 150,000 to 200,000 clones, roughly four fifths of them singletons. The sequencing sample was made of PBMCs. The receptor set was obtained from a man over 45 in good health and CMV-seronegative.

The chain couples TRBV5-1 to TRBJ2-1, with D maybe TRBD2 (5 bases). The germline V gene has CDR1 SGHRS and CDR2 YFSETQ. This CDR3 region has 15 residues. V was shortened by 4 bases and J by 2 bases, with 13 bases between the two germline ends. The CDR3 protein is CASSPYPGAYNEQFF. As DNA, the CDR3 is TGCGCCAGCAGCCCATATCCCGGGGCCTACAATGAGCAGTTCTTC.

V and J are TRBV4-3 and TRBJ2-5; 8 bases agree with TRBD1. V lost 1 base, J lost 1 base, and 5 bases stayed unmatched. The CDR3 runs 16 residues. Germline loops: CDR1 LGHNA, CDR2 YSLEER. In nucleotides, the CDR3 is TGCGCCAGCAGCCAAGGAAATACAGGGGGCCAAGAGACCCAGTACTTC. This gives the protein CASSQGNTGGQETQYF.

The chain is built from TRBV19 and TRBJ1-1; D gene uncertain. CDR3 size: 13 residues. Germline V gene data show CDR1 as LNHDA and CDR2 as SQIVND (reference sequence). V dropped 6 bases and J dropped 1 base, with 9 bases sitting between them. CDR3 sequence reads: CASSIRGNTEAFF. CDR3 in DNA: TGTGCCAGTAGCATCCGGGGGAACACTGAAGCTTTCTTT.